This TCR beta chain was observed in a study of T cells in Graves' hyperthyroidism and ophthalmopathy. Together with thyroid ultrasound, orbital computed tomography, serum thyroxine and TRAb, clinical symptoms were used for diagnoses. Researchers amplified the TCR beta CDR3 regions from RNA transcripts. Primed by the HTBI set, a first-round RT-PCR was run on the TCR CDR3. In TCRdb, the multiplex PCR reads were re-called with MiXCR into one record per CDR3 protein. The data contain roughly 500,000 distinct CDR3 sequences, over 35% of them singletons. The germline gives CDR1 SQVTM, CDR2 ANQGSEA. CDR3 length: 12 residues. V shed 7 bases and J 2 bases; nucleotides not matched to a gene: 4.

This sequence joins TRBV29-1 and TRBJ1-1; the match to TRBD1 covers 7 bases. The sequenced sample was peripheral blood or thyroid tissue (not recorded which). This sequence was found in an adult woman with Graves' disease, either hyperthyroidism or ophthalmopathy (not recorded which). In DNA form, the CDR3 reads TGCAGCGCGGGACAGCTAAACACTGAAGCTTTCTTT. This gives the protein CSAGQLNTEAFF.